A selection of T cell receptor beta chains follows, all from one sample in a study of T cell clonotyping in hematopoietic cell transplantation. The assay was immunoSEQ multiplex PCR, and TCRdb's table has in-frame clones only and misses some. This table has 2,100 or so clones, over 75% appearing once. The sample consisted of PBMCs, taken 100 days after allogeneic stem cell transplant. Source of these receptors: a male patient aged 50 to 59 who had an allogeneic stem cell transplant from a related donor, so the T cells may come from the graft donor. Some clones in this sample may be carry-over from other donors' samples. Both conserved end residues are part of each CDR3. The D gene is left open where the match is weak. Size values are once, few and many counts, or a class for expanded clones, and some rows have none.

cdr3_nt: TGTGCCAGCAGCTTAGGACCGGTTGGATACACTGAAGCTTTCTTT
cdr3_aa: CASSLGPVGYTEAFF
d_call: NA
v_call: TRBV11-3
j_call: TRBJ1-1
clone_size: NA

cdr3_nt: TGTGCCAGTAGTATTGGGCCTGGGTCCTACGAGCAGTACTTC
cdr3_aa: CASSIGPGSYEQYF
d_call: NA
v_call: TRBV19
j_call: TRBJ2-7
clone_size: NA

cdr3_nt: TGTGCCAGCAGCGTAGGACAGGGAAACACCGGGGAGCTGTTTTTT
cdr3_aa: CASSVGQGNTGELFF
d_call: TRBD1
v_call: TRBV9
j_call: TRBJ2-2
clone_size: few

cdr3_nt: TGTGCCAGCAACACAGGGGGCCGTGGAAACACCATATATTTT
cdr3_aa: CASNTGGRGNTIYF
d_call: TRBD1
v_call: TRBV4-2
j_call: TRBJ1-3
clone_size: NA

cdr3_nt: TGTGCCAGCAGTTCCACAGGGTTACTCTACAATGAGCAGTTCTTC
cdr3_aa: CASSSTGLLYNEQFF
d_call: NA
v_call: TRBV28
j_call: TRBJ2-1
clone_size: NA

cdr3_nt: TGTGCCAGCAGCCAAGATCTGAGGCTAGCGGGGGCCCTCTCCACAGATACGCAGTATTTT
cdr3_aa: CASSQDLRLAGALSTDTQYF
d_call: TRBD2
v_call: TRBV4-2
j_call: TRBJ2-3
clone_size: NA

cdr3_nt: TGTGCCAGCAGTTACACAAATTCACCCCTCCACTTT
cdr3_aa: CASSYTNSPLHF
d_call: NA
v_call: TRBV6-5
j_call: TRBJ1-6
clone_size: NA

cdr3_nt: TGTGCCAGCAGCGCATACTCGGCAGGTGTTACCGGGGAGCTGTTTTTT
cdr3_aa: CASSAYSAGVTGELFF
d_call: NA
v_call: TRBV9
j_call: TRBJ2-2
clone_size: few

cdr3_nt: TGTGCCAGCAGTTACGGGGACAGTAATTCACCCCTCCACTTT
cdr3_aa: CASSYGDSNSPLHF
d_call: TRBD1
v_call: TRBV6-6
j_call: TRBJ1-6
clone_size: NA

cdr3_nt: TGCGCCAGCAGCTTGGAGGAACAGGGATGGACCTACGAGCAGTACTTC
cdr3_aa: CASSLEEQGWTYEQYF
d_call: NA
v_call: TRBV5-1
j_call: TRBJ2-7
clone_size: NA

cdr3_nt: TGTGCCAGCAGCTTGAAATCGGACACCGGGGAGCTGTTTTTT
cdr3_aa: CASSLKSDTGELFF
d_call: NA
v_call: TRBV5-4
j_call: TRBJ2-2
clone_size: NA

cdr3_nt: TGTGCCTGGACGGAGGGCACTAAGGGCTACACCTTC
cdr3_aa: CAWTEGTKGYTF
d_call: NA
v_call: TRBV30
j_call: TRBJ1-2
clone_size: NA

cdr3_nt: TGTGCCAGCAGCTTAGATGGAGGGGGGCTTGAAGGCTACACCTTC
cdr3_aa: CASSLDGGGLEGYTF
d_call: NA
v_call: TRBV7-6
j_call: TRBJ1-2
clone_size: NA

cdr3_nt: TGTGCCACCAGCCAACCCCTAGGGACAGGAGTTGGCGAGCAGTACTTC
cdr3_aa: CATSQPLGTGVGEQYF
d_call: TRBD1
v_call: TRBV15
j_call: TRBJ2-7
clone_size: NA

cdr3_nt: TGCGCCAGCAGCCAAGCACAGGGAGGAAACTATGGCTACACCTTC
cdr3_aa: CASSQAQGGNYGYTF
d_call: NA
v_call: TRBV4-3
j_call: TRBJ1-2
clone_size: NA

cdr3_nt: TGTGCCAGCAGGAGAGGGACTGAAGCTTTCTTT
cdr3_aa: CASRRGTEAFF
d_call: NA
v_call: TRBV5-6
j_call: TRBJ1-1
clone_size: NA

cdr3_nt: TGTGCCAGCAGCTTGTCCTCTGCAACTAATGAAAAACTGTTTTTT
cdr3_aa: CASSLSSATNEKLFF
d_call: NA
v_call: TRBV5-6
j_call: TRBJ1-4
clone_size: NA

cdr3_nt: TGTGCCAGCAGCTCCGGGACTAGCGGGAGGGGGGGGAATGAGCAGTTCTTC
cdr3_aa: CASSSGTSGRGGNEQFF
d_call: TRBD2
v_call: TRBV5-4
j_call: TRBJ2-1
clone_size: NA

cdr3_nt: TGTGCCAGCAGTTTATATTTTAAATTGGGGCAGGGGGCGCCGGATTCACCCCTCCACTTT
cdr3_aa: CASSLYFKLGQGAPDSPLHF
d_call: TRBD1
v_call: TRBV27
j_call: TRBJ1-6
clone_size: NA

cdr3_nt: TGTGCCAGTAGTATTGGAGGGAGTGCTTACAATGAGCAGTTCTTC
cdr3_aa: CASSIGGSAYNEQFF
d_call: NA
v_call: TRBV19
j_call: TRBJ2-1
clone_size: NA

cdr3_nt: TGTGCCAGCATTTCCTCGGGACAGGTGAACACTGAAGCTTTCTTT
cdr3_aa: CASISSGQVNTEAFF
d_call: TRBD1
v_call: TRBV7-9
j_call: TRBJ1-1
clone_size: NA

cdr3_nt: TGTGCCAGCAGCTTAAGAAACAGGGACACTGAAGCTTTCTTT
cdr3_aa: CASSLRNRDTEAFF
d_call: NA
v_call: TRBV11-1
j_call: TRBJ1-1
clone_size: NA

cdr3_nt: TGCAGCGCAGGGGTATCTAATGAAAAACTGTTTTTT
cdr3_aa: CSAGVSNEKLFF
d_call: NA
v_call: TRBV29-1
j_call: TRBJ1-4
clone_size: NA